What follows are 9 T cell receptor beta chains derived from one specimen sequenced in a study of identical twins. TCRdb re-called the 5' RACE reads through MiXCR, storing one row per CDR3 protein. The sample lists about 690,000 distinct CDR3 sequences, 5.5% to 7.5% occurring once. The sequenced sample was naive T cells sorted from blood. Source of these receptors: a young man in good health.

This clonotype was seen more than once but under ten times. This chain links TRBV28 with TRBJ1-1, with TRBD1 matching 7 bases. The CDR3 covers 13 residues. With 5 bases clipped from V and 10 bases from J, the junction kept 10 bases outside the gene matches. The germline V gene has CDR1 MDHEN and CDR2 SYDVKM. The CDR3 nucleotides are TGTGCCAGCAGTCCATACAGGGGCGGGGGAGCTTTCTTT. Protein product: CASSPYRGGGAFF.

This clonotype was counted at least ten times. The chain employs TRBV3-1 and TRBJ2-6; 7 bases map to TRBD1. V shed 0 bases and J 0 bases; nucleotides not matched to a gene: 2. CDR3 length: 17 amino acids. The germline V gene encodes CDR1 LGHDT and CDR2 YNNKEL (reference sequence). The CDR3 reads CASSQDPGGSGANVLTF. In DNA, the CDR3 is TGTGCCAGCAGCCAAGATCCAGGGGGCTCTGGGGCCAACGTCCTGACTTTC.

The J gene is TRBJ2-3, the V gene TRBV15; D might be TRBD1 (5 bases). CDR1 LNHNV and CDR2 YYDKDF come from the germline V gene (reference sequence). V lost 3 bases to trimming and J lost 2 bases, with 9 bases between them. The CDR3 covers 14 residues. The chain's CDR3 is CATSSDSATDTQYF. The CDR3 DNA reads as TGTGCCACCAGCAGCGACAGTGCCACAGATACGCAGTATTTT.

In this sample, this clonotype turned up a few times. The chain joins TRBV28 to TRBJ1-1; D gene uncertain. The CDR3 sequence is 15 residues long. Trimming pared 1 base from V and 4 bases from J, leaving 13 bases between. Germline V CDR1 and CDR2: MDHEN, SYDVKM. In DNA, the CDR3 is TGTGCCAGCAGTTTATTGACCGGGATTGGCACTGAAGCTTTCTTT. Its translation: CASSLLTGIGTEAFF.

This clonotype was recorded many times. V gene TRBV12-3 or TRBV12-4 combines with J gene TRBJ2-1, with TRBD2 matching over 7 bases. The V segment lost 1 base and the J segment 6 bases; nucleotides outside the gene matches: 6. The CDR3 runs to 15 residues. The CDR3 DNA reads TGTGCCAGCAGTTTAGAAACCGGGAGGCGCAATGAGCAGTTCTTC. It specifies CASSLETGRRNEQFF.

The table lists this clonotype with many counts. The V and J genes are TRBV20-1 and TRBJ2-1; possible D gene TRBD1, 7 bases. Trimming shortened V by 0 bases and J by 0 bases, and 15 bases separated the two germline ends. Germline V gene lookup returns CDR1 DFQATT and CDR2 SNEGSKA (reference sequence). This CDR3 is built from 17 residues. CDR3 sequence (DNA): TGCAGTGCTAGAGAACAGGGGATAGCGGTCTCCTACAATGAGCAGTTCTTC. This translates into CSAREQGIAVSYNEQFF.

The rearrangement joins TRBV27 to TRBJ2-7; the D gene is possibly TRBD2 (7 bases). The CDR3 loop spans 16 amino acids. In germline, CDR1 is MNHEY, CDR2 SMNVEV (reference sequence). V lost 7 bases and J 3 bases, leaving 22 bases between the germline ends. The CDR3 reads CASTTRGGATYYEQYF. The CDR3 bases are TGTGCCAGCACAACGCGCGGGGGCGCAACCTACTACGAGCAGTACTTC.

This clonotype was counted at least ten times. The CDR3 sequence: CATSDRSYNSPLHF. For the CDR3, the DNA is TGTGCCACCAGTGACCGCTCCTATAATTCACCCCTCCACTTT. The V call is TRBV24-1, the J call TRBJ1-6; unclear D gene. This CDR3 region has 14 residues. Germline loops: CDR1 KGHDR, CDR2 SFDVKD. V dropped 4 bases and J dropped 0 bases, with 3 bases sitting between them.

This clonotype was detected many times. V gene TRBV20-1 combines with J gene TRBJ2-7; TRBD2 matches 9 bases. The V and J ends lost 6 bases and 2 bases, in that order; junction bases with no gene match: 2. The CDR3 sequence is 12 residues long. The germline gives CDR1 DFQATT, CDR2 SNEGSKA (reference sequence). The CDR3 protein is CSAGGGAYEQYF. In DNA, the CDR3 is TGCAGTGCGGGCGGGGGGGCCTACGAGCAGTACTTC.